This entry concerns a single TCR beta chain. As yet, its antigen is unknown. This specimen comes from a study of OX40 agonist ivuxolimab in advanced cancers. The overall study: Two cutaneous melanoma patients and one hepatocellular carcinoma patient, three in all, had partial responses. Study outcomes and limitations: CD4+ and CD8+ T cells in blood underwent clonal expansion by week 6 at 0.1 to 3.0 mg/kg.

Profiling relied on immunoSEQ multiplex PCR, and the TCRdb table lists in-frame clones only, not all of them. The sample comprises almost 85,000 clones, 90% to 95% of which are singletons, and approximately 9.9% rests with the top ten. Germline CDR1 SGDLS, CDR2 YYNGEE. V gave up 0 bases and J gave up 9 bases, with 18 bases separating them. The CDR3 consists of 15 residues. Specimen: CD4+ or CD8+ T cells sorted from blood, collected in a trial of the OX40 agonist ivuxolimab. The sequence was collected from an adult with an advanced solid tumor such as melanoma, head and neck, liver or kidney cancer. The chain is built from TRBV9 and TRBJ2-5, with D unresolved. In nucleotides, the CDR3 is TGTGCCAGCAGCGTAGGATCCGACATGAAACGGGCCCAGTACTTC. The encoded protein is CASSVGSDMKRAQYF. Based on the CDR3 plus reference TRBV9 and TRBJ2-5, the full variable domain is DSGVTQTPKHLITATGQRVTLRCSPRSGDLSVYWYQQSLDQGLQFLIQYYNGEERAKGNILERFSAQQFPDLHSELNLSSLELGDSALYFCASSVGSDMKRAQYFGPGTRLLVL.